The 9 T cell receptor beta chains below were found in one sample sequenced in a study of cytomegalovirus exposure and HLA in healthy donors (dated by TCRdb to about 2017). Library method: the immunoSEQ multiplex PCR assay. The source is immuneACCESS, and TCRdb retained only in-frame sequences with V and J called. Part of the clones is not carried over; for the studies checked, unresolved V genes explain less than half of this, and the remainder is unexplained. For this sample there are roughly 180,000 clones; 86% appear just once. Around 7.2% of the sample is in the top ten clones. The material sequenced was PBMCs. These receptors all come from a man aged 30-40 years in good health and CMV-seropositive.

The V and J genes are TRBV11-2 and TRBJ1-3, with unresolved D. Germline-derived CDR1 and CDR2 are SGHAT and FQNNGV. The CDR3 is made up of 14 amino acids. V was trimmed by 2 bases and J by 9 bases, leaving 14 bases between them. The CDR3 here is CASSLNAAAGTIYF. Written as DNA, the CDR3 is TGTGCCAGCAGCTTAAATGCTGCGGCCGGCACCATATATTTT. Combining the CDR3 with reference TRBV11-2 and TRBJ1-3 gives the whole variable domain EAGVAQSPRYKIIEKRQSVAFWCNPISGHATLYWYQQILGQGPKLLIQFQNNGVVDDSQLPKDRFSAERLKGVDSTLKIQPAKLEDSAVYLCASSLNAAAGTIYFGEGSWLTVV.

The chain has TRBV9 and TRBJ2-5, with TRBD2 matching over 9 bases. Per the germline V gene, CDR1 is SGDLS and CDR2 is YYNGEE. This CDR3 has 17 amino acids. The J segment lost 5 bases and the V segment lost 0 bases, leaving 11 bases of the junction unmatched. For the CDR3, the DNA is TGTGCCAGCAGCGTAGGGGTCATAGCGGGAGACGGGGAGACCCAGTACTTC. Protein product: CASSVGVIAGDGETQYF. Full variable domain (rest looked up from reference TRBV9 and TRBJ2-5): DSGVTQTPKHLITATGQRVTLRCSPRSGDLSVYWYQQSLDQGLQFLIQYYNGEERAKGNILERFSAQQFPDLHSELNLSSLELGDSALYFCASSVGVIAGDGETQYFGPGTRLLVL.

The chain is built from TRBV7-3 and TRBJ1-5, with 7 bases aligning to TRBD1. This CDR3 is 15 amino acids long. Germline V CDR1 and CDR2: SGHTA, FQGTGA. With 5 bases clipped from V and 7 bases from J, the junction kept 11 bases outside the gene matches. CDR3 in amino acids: CASSPQGDPGQPQHF. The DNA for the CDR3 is TGTGCCAGCAGCCCCCAGGGGGATCCGGGGCAGCCCCAGCATTTT.

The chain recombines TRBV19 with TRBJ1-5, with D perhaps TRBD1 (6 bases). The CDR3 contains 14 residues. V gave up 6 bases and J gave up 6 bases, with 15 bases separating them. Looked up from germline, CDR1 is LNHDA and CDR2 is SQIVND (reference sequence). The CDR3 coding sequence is TGTGCCAGTAGACCGACAGGCCCAATTCAGCCCCAGCATTTT. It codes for CASRPTGPIQPQHF. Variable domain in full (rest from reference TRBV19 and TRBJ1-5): DGGITQSPKYLFRKEGQNVTLSCEQNLNHDAMYWYRQDPGQGLRLIYYSQIVNDFQKGDIAEGYSVSREKKESFPLTVTSAQKNPTAFYLCASRPTGPIQPQHFGDGTRLSIL.

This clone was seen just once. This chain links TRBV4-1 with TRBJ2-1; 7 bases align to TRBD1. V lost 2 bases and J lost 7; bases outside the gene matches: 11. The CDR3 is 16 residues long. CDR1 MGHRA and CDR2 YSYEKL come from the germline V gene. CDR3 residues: CASSQTPGGILNEQFF. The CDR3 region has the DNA TGCGCCAGCAGCCAAACCCCAGGGGGAATCCTAAATGAGCAGTTCTTC.

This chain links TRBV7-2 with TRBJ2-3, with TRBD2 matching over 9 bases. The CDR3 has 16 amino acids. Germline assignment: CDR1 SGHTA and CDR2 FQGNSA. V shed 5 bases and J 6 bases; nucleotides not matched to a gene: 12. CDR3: CASSPVAGVSRDTQYF. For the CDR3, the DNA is TGTGCCAGCAGCCCAGTAGCGGGGGTCAGTAGGGATACGCAGTATTTT.

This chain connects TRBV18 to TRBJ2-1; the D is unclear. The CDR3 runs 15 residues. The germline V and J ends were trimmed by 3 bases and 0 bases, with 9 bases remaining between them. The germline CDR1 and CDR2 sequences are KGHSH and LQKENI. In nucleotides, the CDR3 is TGTGCCAGCTCACCGGTAAAGGCCTCCTACAATGAGCAGTTCTTC. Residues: CASSPVKASYNEQFF.

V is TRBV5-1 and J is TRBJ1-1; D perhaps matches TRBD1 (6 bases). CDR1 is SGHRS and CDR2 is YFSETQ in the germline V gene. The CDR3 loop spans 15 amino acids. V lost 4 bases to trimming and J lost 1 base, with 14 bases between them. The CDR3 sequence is CASSLQGRGNTEAFF. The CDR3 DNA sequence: TGCGCCAGCAGCCTGCAGGGCAGGGGGAACACTGAAGCTTTCTTT.

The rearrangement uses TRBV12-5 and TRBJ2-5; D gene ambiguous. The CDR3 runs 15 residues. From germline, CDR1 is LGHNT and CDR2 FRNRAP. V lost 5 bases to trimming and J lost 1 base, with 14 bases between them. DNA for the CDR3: TGTGCTAGTGGTAAGCCTGCTGGCGGCCAAGAGACCCAGTACTTC. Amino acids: CASGKPAGGQETQYF.